One and the same sample provided the 28 T cell receptor beta chains below, sequenced in a study of blood T cell repertoires in COVID-19. The protocol was immunoSEQ multiplex PCR, while the TCRdb copy is restricted to in-frame clones and leaves out a portion. The data contain about 350,000 clones, around nine tenths of them singletons. Material: peripheral blood. The receptor set was obtained from a woman aged 55-70 years with COVID-19, enrolled during active disease.

This chain connects TRBV4-1 to TRBJ1-2; no reliable D call. The CDR3 contains 14 residues. Trimming stripped 2 bases from V and 8 bases from J, with 15 bases between. CDR1 is MGHRA, CDR2 YSYEKL, per germline. CDR3 bases: TGCGCCAGCAGCCAACATGGCGCAGGTCGCGGCTACACCTTC. Amino acids: CASSQHGAGRGYTF.

The J gene is TRBJ1-1, the V gene TRBV4-2, with D possibly being TRBD1 (6 bases). Germline V lookup: CDR1 LGHNA, CDR2 YNFKEQ. Trimming stripped 0 bases from V and 3 bases from J, with 11 bases between. This CDR3 has 15 amino acids. CDR3 region: CASSQEGAGDTEAFF. CDR3 DNA sequence: TGTGCCAGCAGCCAAGAAGGAGCAGGGGACACTGAAGCTTTCTTT.

The chain uses TRBV7-2 and TRBJ2-7; 9 nucleotides match TRBD1. J gave up 6 bases and V 5 bases, and 8 bases lay outside the gene matches. Germline V lookup: CDR1 SGHTA, CDR2 FQGNSA. The CDR3 length is 14 residues. The CDR3 is CASSPGQGPREQYF. CDR3 DNA: TGTGCCAGCAGCCCCGGACAGGGGCCGCGCGAGCAGTACTTC.

The table lists this clone with many counts. This chain joins TRBV11-3 and TRBJ2-5; D gene unclear. This CDR3 spans 11 amino acids. Germline V gives CDR1 SGHNT, CDR2 YENEEA. V was cut by 3 bases and J by 5 bases, with 4 bases left in between. This CDR3 reads CASSFMETQYF. The CDR3, as DNA: TGTGCCAGCAGCTTTATGGAGACCCAGTACTTC.

The rearrangement joins TRBV15 to TRBJ2-7, with 8 bases fitting TRBD1. J lost 2 bases, V lost 5 bases, and 5 bases had no gene match. The V gene's germline CDR1 is LNHNV and CDR2 YYDKDF (reference sequence). This CDR3 is 14 amino acids long. The CDR3 nucleotides are TGTGCCACCAGCTTTCAGGGGGCCACCTACGAGCAGTACTTC. This translates into CATSFQGATYEQYF.

In its sample, this clone was seen once. The chain employs TRBV18 and TRBJ2-1; 10 positions match TRBD1. The CDR3 runs to 15 residues. J gave up 7 bases and V 5 bases, and 8 bases lay outside the gene matches. Germline-derived CDR1 and CDR2 are KGHSH and LQKENI. DNA of the CDR3: TGTGCCAGCTCAATCAGACAGGGGGCTAATAATGAGCAGTTCTTC. Translating it yields CASSIRQGANNEQFF.

The chain uses TRBV5-6 and TRBJ1-4; 9 bases match TRBD1. Germline V gene data show CDR1 as SGHDT and CDR2 as YYEEEE. The junction had 8 bases not matched to a gene; V was cut back by 4 bases and J by 7 bases. The CDR3 runs 15 residues. The CDR3 nucleotides read TGTGCCAGCAGCGGATCCGGGACAGGGATTGAAAAACTGTTTTTT. This sequence encodes CASSGSGTGIEKLFF.

The chain carries TRBV9 and TRBJ1-4; 11 bases line up with TRBD1. Germline V gives CDR1 SGDLS, CDR2 YYNGEE. The V gene end was trimmed by 0 bases and the J gene end by 3 bases; junction bases not matched to a gene: 7. The CDR3 has 18 amino acids. CDR3 region: CASSVGTGGGEANEKLFF. The CDR3 bases are TGTGCCAGCAGCGTAGGGACAGGGGGCGGAGAGGCTAATGAAAAACTGTTTTTT.

The chain combines TRBV5-1 with TRBJ2-1; D is perhaps TRBD2 (7 bases). CDR3 length: 14 residues. Per germline, CDR1 SGHRS and CDR2 YFSETQ. Trimming cost V 0 bases and J 7 bases, with 11 bases left between them. As DNA, the CDR3 is TGCGCCAGCAGCTTGGTGGCGGGGGCGAATGAGCAGTTCTTC. Amino acids: CASSLVAGANEQFF. Full variable domain (rest looked up from reference TRBV5-1 and TRBJ2-1): KAGVTQTPRYLIKTRGQQVTLSCSPISGHRSVSWYQQTPGQGLQFLFEYFSETQRNKGNFPGRFSGRQFSNSRSEMNVSTLELGDSALYLCASSLVAGANEQFFGPGTRLTVL.

J is TRBJ1-1 and V is TRBV30; the D is unclear. Trimming left V 0 bases short and J 10 bases short, with 9 bases between. CDR3 length: 11 residues. Germline V gene sequence: CDR1 GTSNPN, CDR2 SVGIG (reference sequence). The CDR3 sequence is CAWSVENGAFF. The CDR3 DNA reads TGTGCCTGGAGTGTTGAGAACGGAGCTTTCTTT.

This clone was seen just once. The J gene is TRBJ1-2, the V gene TRBV11-1; D perhaps matches TRBD1 (6 bases). Germline-derived CDR1 and CDR2 are SGHAT and FQDESV (reference sequence). The V and J ends lost 5 bases and 5 bases respectively, with 15 bases between them. This CDR3 region has 14 residues. The CDR3 DNA reads TGTGCCAGCAGCCCCGGGTCAGGGGAGTATGGCTACACCTTC. Its protein product is CASSPGSGEYGYTF.

The rearrangement joins TRBV12-3 or TRBV12-4 to TRBJ2-2; D is ambiguous. The CDR3 consists of 12 residues. Trimming left V 7 bases short and J 7 bases short, with 10 bases between. In DNA form, the CDR3 reads TGTGCCAGCAATCCATACGGCGGGGAGCTGTTTTTT. Translating it yields CASNPYGGELFF.

This chain links TRBV3-1 (or the pseudogene TRBV3-2) with TRBJ2-3; 8 nucleotides agree with TRBD2. Germline V gene sequence: CDR1 LGHDT, CDR2 YNNKEL (reference sequence). The J segment lost 1 base and the V segment lost 0 bases, leaving 9 bases of the junction unmatched. The CDR3 extends over 18 amino acids. This CDR3 reads CASSQDKVRRGGTDTQYF. The CDR3, as DNA: TGTGCCAGCAGCCAAGATAAGGTGCGGCGGGGGGGCACAGATACGCAGTATTTT.

The chain couples TRBV18 to TRBJ1-2; perhaps TRBD1 as D (5 bases). V lost 6 bases and J 1 base, leaving 12 bases between the germline ends. Germline values: CDR1 KGHSH, CDR2 LQKENI. The CDR3 has 14 amino acids. The CDR3 reads CASSSQGSNYGYTF. The CDR3 DNA follows: TGTGCCAGCTCTTCCCAGGGAAGTAACTATGGCTACACCTTC.

This clone was counted only a few times. V and J are TRBV30 and TRBJ1-6; D is unclear. The V end lost 1 base, the J end lost 9 bases, and 13 bases lay between the germline ends. Germline assignment: CDR1 GTSNPN and CDR2 SVGIG (reference sequence). This CDR3 contains 14 residues. The CDR3 here is CAWSDPETRSPLHF. The CDR3 coding sequence is TGTGCCTGGAGTGACCCTGAAACGCGTTCACCCCTCCACTTT.

The rearrangement joins TRBV7-8 to TRBJ1-4, with D hard to call. The CDR3 consists of 14 residues. The germline V and J ends were trimmed by 5 bases and 7 bases, with 14 bases remaining between them. Germline CDR1 SGHVS, CDR2 FQNEAQ. The CDR3 loop is CASSGRIRGEKLFF. CDR3 coding DNA: TGTGCCAGCAGCGGTAGGATTCGGGGTGAAAAACTGTTTTTT.

The chain employs TRBV7-3 and TRBJ2-7; the match to TRBD1 covers 7 bases. Germline trimming cut 3 bases from V and 3 bases from J; bases unmatched to any gene: 2. The CDR3 has 13 residues. Germline V CDR1 and CDR2: SGHTA, FQGTGA. For the CDR3, the DNA is TGTGCCAGCAGCTTCGCAGGGGGCTACGAGCAGTACTTC. Translating gives CASSFAGGYEQYF.

This rearrangement joins TRBV11-2 to TRBJ1-2; weak D call: TRBD1 (5 bases). Germline V gene sequence: CDR1 SGHAT, CDR2 FQNNGV. The CDR3 totals 14 residues. V was cut by 0 bases and J by 7 bases, with 12 bases left in between. CDR3 nucleotides: TGTGCCAGCAGCTTAGAAGGCAGGGTTGCTGGCTACACCTTC. This codes for CASSLEGRVAGYTF. Based on the CDR3 plus reference TRBV11-2 and TRBJ1-2, the full variable domain is EAGVAQSPRYKIIEKRQSVAFWCNPISGHATLYWYQQILGQGPKLLIQFQNNGVVDDSQLPKDRFSAERLKGVDSTLKIQPAKLEDSAVYLCASSLEGRVAGYTFGSGTRLTVV.

The CDR3 here is CASSPRLFMRTVSYEQYF. The CDR3 DNA reads as TGTGCCAGCAGCCCGCGCTTGTTCATGAGGACAGTCTCCTACGAGCAGTACTTC. The chain joins TRBV28 to TRBJ2-7; D is perhaps TRBD1 (6 bases). This CDR3 is built from 18 residues. Trimming took 6 bases from V and 0 from J, leaving 24 bases between them. In germline, CDR1 is MDHEN, CDR2 SYDVKM.

The chain joins TRBV19 to TRBJ2-2; 12 bases are a match to TRBD2. CDR3 length equals 17 residues. CDR1 LNHDA and CDR2 SQIVND come from the germline V gene (reference sequence). V trimming: 5 bases; J trimming: 4 bases; junction bases outside the gene matches: 8. The CDR3 is CASSARTSGAVTGELFF. The CDR3 region has the DNA TGTGCCAGTAGTGCCCGGACTAGCGGGGCAGTCACCGGGGAGCTGTTTTTT.

The genes are TRBV7-2 and TRBJ2-2, with D tentatively TRBD2 (7 bases). Trimming took off 2 bases at V and 3 bases at J, with 13 bases between the two ends. Germline V gene data show CDR1 as SGHTA and CDR2 as FQGNSA. CDR3 length: 16 amino acids. CDR3: CASSLKTGRDTGELFF. The DNA of the CDR3 is TGTGCCAGCAGCTTAAAAACAGGGAGGGACACCGGGGAGCTGTTTTTT.

The J gene is TRBJ2-1, the V gene TRBV5-4; 9 positions match TRBD2. The length of the CDR3 is 15 residues. Germline values: CDR1 SGHNT, CDR2 YYREEE (reference sequence). V gave up 0 bases and J gave up 6 bases; unmatched junction bases: 4. CDR3 bases: TGTGCCAGCAGCTTGGAGCGGGGGGAGGTCAATGAGCAGTTCTTC. Encoded protein: CASSLERGEVNEQFF.

Only one count was recorded for this clone. The V and J genes are TRBV5-1 and TRBJ2-3, with a tentative D call TRBD1 (7 bases). Germline V gene lookup returns CDR1 SGHRS and CDR2 YFSETQ. The V end was cut by 4 bases, the J end by 4 bases, with 19 bases between. The CDR3 totals 16 residues. The CDR3, as DNA: TGCGCCAGCAGCACACTCCTACAGGGGAGGCCAGATACGCAGTATTTT. Protein sequence: CASSTLLQGRPDTQYF.

The chain links TRBV9 to TRBJ1-1; D ambiguous. CDR3 length equals 13 residues. Trimming removed 0 bases at V and 5 bases at J, with 8 bases between. Germline CDR1 SGDLS, CDR2 YYNGEE. CDR3 sequence reads: CASSVAPGTEAFF. For the CDR3, the DNA is TGTGCCAGCAGCGTAGCGCCCGGGACTGAAGCTTTCTTT.

The chain has TRBV19 and TRBJ2-5; 9 bases agree with TRBD1. J was trimmed by 4 bases and V by 8 bases; bases with no gene match: 8. The germline V gene encodes CDR1 LNHDA and CDR2 SQIVND (reference sequence). The CDR3 consists of 14 residues. In DNA form, the CDR3 reads TGTGCCAGTTCCCGACAGGGGGGGCGAGAGACCCAGTACTTC. It specifies CASSRQGGRETQYF.

The rearrangement joins TRBV21-1 to TRBJ2-5; TRBD2 is the table's D call and was not checked against the DNA. TRBV21-1 is a pseudogene. The CDR3 covers 18 residues. CDR3 loop: CASSHVGLARWSKETQYF. CDR3 nucleotide sequence: TGTGCCAGCAGCCACGTTGGACTAGCAAGATGGTCCAAAGAGACCCAGTACTTC.

This clone was seen just once. The chain links TRBV10-3 to TRBJ1-5; D unresolved. The CDR3 has 12 amino acids. The V end was cut by 4 bases, the J end by 4 bases, with 5 bases between. Germline values: CDR1 ENHRY, CDR2 SYGVKD. The CDR3 spells CAISAHNQPQHF. The CDR3 DNA reads TGTGCCATCAGTGCCCATAATCAGCCCCAGCATTTT.

V and J are TRBV5-1 and TRBJ2-3, with TRBD2 matching over 8 bases. Germline V gives CDR1 SGHRS, CDR2 YFSETQ. V shed 5 bases, J shed 1 base, and the junction held 3 bases outside the gene matches. The CDR3 has 14 amino acids. The CDR3 sequence: CASRGAGGTDTQYF. CDR3 DNA sequence: TGCGCCAGCAGGGGAGCGGGGGGCACAGATACGCAGTATTTT. The complete variable domain, with remaining parts taken from reference TRBV5-1 and TRBJ2-3, reads KAGVTQTPRYLIKTRGQQVTLSCSPISGHRSVSWYQQTPGQGLQFLFEYFSETQRNKGNFPGRFSGRQFSNSRSEMNVSTLELGDSALYLCASRGAGGTDTQYFGPGTRLTVL.